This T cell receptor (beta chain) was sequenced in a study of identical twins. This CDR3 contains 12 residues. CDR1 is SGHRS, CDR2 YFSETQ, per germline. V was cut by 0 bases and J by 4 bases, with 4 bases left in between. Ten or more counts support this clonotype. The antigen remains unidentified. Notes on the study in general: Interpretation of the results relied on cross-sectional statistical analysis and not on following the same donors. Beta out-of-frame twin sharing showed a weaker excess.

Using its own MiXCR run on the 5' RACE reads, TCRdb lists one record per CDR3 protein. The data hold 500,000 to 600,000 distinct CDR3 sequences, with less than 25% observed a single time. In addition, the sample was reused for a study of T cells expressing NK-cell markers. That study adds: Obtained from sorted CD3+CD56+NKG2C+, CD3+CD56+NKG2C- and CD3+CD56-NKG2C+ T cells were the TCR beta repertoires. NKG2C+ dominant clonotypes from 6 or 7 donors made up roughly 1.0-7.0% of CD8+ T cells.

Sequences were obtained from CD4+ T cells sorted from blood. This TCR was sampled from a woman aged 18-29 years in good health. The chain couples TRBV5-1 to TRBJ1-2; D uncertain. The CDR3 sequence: CASSLEAYGYTF. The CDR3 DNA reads TGCGCCAGCAGCTTGGAGGCCTATGGCTACACCTTC.